The T cell receptor beta chain described here comes from a study of T-cell reconstitution after alpha-beta-depleted transplantation in children. A TCRbeta library incorporating unique molecular identifiers was prepared. TCRdb analysed the PCR reads with MiXCR anew, one entry per CDR3 protein. Here the sample spans 450,000 to 600,000 distinct CDR3 sequences, under 12% being singletons. Ten or more counts support this clonotype. Trimming at V came to 4 bases and at J to 5 bases, leaving 4 bases not matched to a gene. CDR1 is SGHRS, CDR2 YFSETQ, per germline. The length of the CDR3 is 14 residues. The sample here was PBMCs, taken before TCRalphabeta/CD19-depleted stem cell transplant. The chain uses TRBV5-1 and TRBJ2-3; 10 nucleotides align to TRBD2. This clonotype was obtained from a child aged 2-9 years with inherited bone marrow failure, due to receive a stem cell transplant. The CDR3 sequence is CASSGGLAVDTQYF. CDR3 nucleotides: TGCGCCAGCAGCGGAGGACTAGCGGTAGATACGCAGTATTTT.